This T cell receptor beta chain comes out of a study of T cell responses to AZD1222 COVID-19 vaccine. Assay used: immunoSEQ multiplex PCR; TCRdb lists only in-frame clones, some missing. The profile shows more than 150,000 clones, about 93% of them singletons. This CDR3 is built from 13 residues. Germline loops: CDR1 SGHAT, CDR2 FQNNGV. Study-wide findings and caveats: It was only after the peak T cell response that any repertoires were sampled.

Points on this clone: Its cognate antigen is unknown. Its ends do not fully match the called genes, so a read error is possible.

Sequenced material: peripheral blood, taken 28 days after the second AZD1222 dose. The receptor's source is an adult who received the AZD1222 COVID-19 vaccine. This chain joins TRBV11-2 and TRBJ2-2, with D possibly being TRBD1 (6 bases). The CDR3 DNA reads as TGTGCCTGCAGGGGAATGGGCACCGGGGAGCTGTTTTTT. Its translation is CACRGMGTGELFF.